Listed here is a single T cell receptor beta chain. Antigen specificity is unknown. The donors, aged about 6 to 95, were healthy Caucasians from Russia. This sample is drawn from a study of blood T cells in healthy people across ages. Germline assignment: CDR1 MGHDK and CDR2 SYGVNS. This CDR3 has 13 residues. With 11 bases clipped from V and 4 bases from J, the junction kept 9 bases outside the gene matches. Combining a sample-barcoded 5' primer with a J-beta primer mix, a second PCR ran for roughly 7 to 12 cycles. CDR3-containing paired-end reads numbering at least 2.5 million came from each sample. TCRdb re-called the 5' RACE reads with MiXCR, one entry per CDR3 protein. The data hold fewer than 950,000 distinct CDR3 sequences, with roughly 40% observed a single time. The study, taken as a whole, reports: Roughly linearly, TCR beta diversity per million T cells fell as age increased.

The rearrangement uses TRBV25-1 and TRBJ1-2, with 8 bases identical to TRBD1. This receptor was obtained from a young man in good health. Sequencing used blood. CDR3 region: CAAGTGASYGYTF. In DNA, the CDR3 is TGTGCCGCAGGGACAGGAGCTTCCTATGGCTACACCTTC.